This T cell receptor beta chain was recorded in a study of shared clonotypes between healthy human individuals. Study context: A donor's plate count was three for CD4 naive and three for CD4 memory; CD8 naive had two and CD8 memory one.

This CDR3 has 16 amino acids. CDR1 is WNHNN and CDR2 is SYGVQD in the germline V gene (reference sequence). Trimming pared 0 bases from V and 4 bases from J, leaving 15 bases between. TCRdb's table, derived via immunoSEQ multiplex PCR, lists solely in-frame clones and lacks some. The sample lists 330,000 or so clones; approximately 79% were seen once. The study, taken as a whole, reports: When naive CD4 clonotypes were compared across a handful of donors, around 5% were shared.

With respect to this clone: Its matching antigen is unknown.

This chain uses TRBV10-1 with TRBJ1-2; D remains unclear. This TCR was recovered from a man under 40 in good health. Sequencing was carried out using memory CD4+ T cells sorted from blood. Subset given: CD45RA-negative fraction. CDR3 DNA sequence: TGCGCCAGCAGTGAGTCTATCCAAGGGATACCCTATGGCTACACCTTC. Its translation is CASSESIQGIPYGYTF.